A single sample is the source of the 26 T cell receptor beta chains below, sequenced in a study of siplizumab effects on memory and regulatory T cells. Libraries were prepared by immunoSEQ multiplex PCR; TCRdb keeps only in-frame clonotypes and omits some of them. The sample carries some 41,000 clones, around 89% recorded once. Sequencing used naive CD4+ T cells sorted from blood. These receptors came from a human donor in good health.

In DNA form, the CDR3 reads TGTGCCAGCAGCTTAGATGGTTGGGGGACTGAAGCTTTCTTT. This sequence encodes CASSLDGWGTEAFF. V and J are TRBV7-2 and TRBJ1-1; weak D call: TRBD1 (5 bases). V lost 1 base and J 5 bases, leaving 11 bases between the germline ends. CDR3 length: 14 amino acids. Germline-derived CDR1 and CDR2 are SGHTA and FQGNSA.

This rearrangement joins TRBV6-5 to TRBJ2-5; unclear D gene. Looked up from germline, CDR1 is MNHEY and CDR2 is SVGAGI. Trimming removed 6 bases from V and 4 bases from J, with 18 bases in between. The CDR3 length is 15 residues. The CDR3 DNA follows: TGTGCCAGCAGCGGCTTGGCTCCCCCAGGAGAGACCCAGTACTTC. Residues: CASSGLAPPGETQYF.

The chain has TRBV5-1 and TRBJ2-7; 12 bases are a match to TRBD2. The J segment lost 2 bases and the V segment lost 0 bases, leaving 6 bases of the junction unmatched. The CDR3 length is 17 residues. Germline V gene lookup returns CDR1 SGHRS and CDR2 YFSETQ. The CDR3 here is CASSLATSGSLPYEQYF. CDR3 nucleotides: TGCGCCAGCAGCTTGGCGACTAGCGGGAGCCTTCCCTACGAGCAGTACTTC.

V and J are TRBV18 and TRBJ2-3; maybe TRBD2 (6 bases). V lost 3 bases to trimming and J lost 6 bases, with 19 bases between them. CDR1 is KGHSH and CDR2 is LQKENI in the germline V gene. The CDR3 runs to 16 residues. In DNA form, the CDR3 reads TGTGCCAGCTCACCTTCGTGGGGACTCGAGAGGGATACGCAGTATTTT. It translates to CASSPSWGLERDTQYF.

The chain has TRBV5-4 and TRBJ2-7; 11 bases are a match to TRBD2. CDR1 and CDR2 from the germline V gene are SGHNT and YYREEE (reference sequence). V gave up 5 bases and J gave up 3 bases; unmatched junction bases: 7. The CDR3 has 15 amino acids. In DNA, the CDR3 is TGTGCCAGCAGTTTTGGGACTAGCGGCCTCTACGAGCAGTACTTC. This encodes CASSFGTSGLYEQYF.

This chain connects TRBV6-4 to TRBJ1-1; D not resolved. Germline V gene data show CDR1 as MRHNA and CDR2 as SNTAGT. V lost 5 bases to trimming and J lost 4 bases, with 11 bases between them. The CDR3 length is 13 residues. CDR3 region: CASSPTVGTEAFF. In DNA form, the CDR3 reads TGTGCCAGCAGTCCGACGGTGGGCACTGAAGCTTTCTTT.

The gene calls are TRBV29-1 and TRBJ2-5, with TRBD2 identical over 9 bases. From germline, CDR1 is SQVTM and CDR2 ANQGSEA. J lost 4 bases, V lost 2 bases, and 8 bases had no gene match. This CDR3 has 15 residues. CDR3 in DNA: TGCAGCGTTGAAAAACCGGAAGCGGGGGGAGAGACCCAGTACTTC. Protein: CSVEKPEAGGETQYF.

V gene TRBV27 combines with J gene TRBJ1-3, with TRBD1 matching 8 bases. Per germline, CDR1 MNHEY and CDR2 SMNVEV (reference sequence). Unmatched junction bases numbered 0, after V lost 3 bases and J lost 2 bases. The CDR3 runs to 14 residues. Written as DNA, the CDR3 is TGTGCCAGCAGTTTGACAGGGGCTGGAAACACCATATATTTT. Protein sequence: CASSLTGAGNTIYF.

This chain links TRBV30 with TRBJ2-7, with TRBD2 matching over 7 bases. The CDR3 is 14 residues long. Losses at the gene ends were 2 bases for V and 5 bases for J; bases not matched to a gene: 9. The V gene's germline CDR1 is GTSNPN and CDR2 SVGIG (reference sequence). The CDR3 sequence: CAWSPGLKRDEQYF. As DNA, the CDR3 is TGTGCCTGGAGTCCGGGACTAAAAAGGGACGAGCAGTACTTC. The whole variable domain, remainder taken from reference TRBV30 and TRBJ2-7, is SQTIHQWPATLVQPVGSPLSLECTVEGTSNPNLYWYRQAAGRGLQLLFYSVGIGQISSEVPQNLSASRPQDRQFILSSKKLLLSDSGFYLCAWSPGLKRDEQYFGPGTRLTVT.

V and J are TRBV18 and TRBJ1-3; weak D call: TRBD1 (6 bases). This CDR3 has 17 residues. The V and J ends lost 0 bases and 2 bases respectively, with 14 bases between them. Germline V gene lookup returns CDR1 KGHSH and CDR2 LQKENI. The CDR3: CASSPPGQPGPGNTIYF. For the CDR3, the DNA is TGTGCCAGCTCACCACCAGGACAGCCGGGGCCTGGAAACACCATATATTTT. The full variable domain, in which reference TRBV18 and TRBJ1-3 provide the parts outside the CDR3, is NAGVMQNPRHLVRRRGQEARLRCSPMKGHSHVYWYRQLPEEGLKFMVYLQKENIIDESGMPKERFSAEFPKEGPSILRIQQVVRGDSAAYFCASSPPGQPGPGNTIYFGEGSWLTVV.

The chain has TRBV14 and TRBJ2-7; D is possibly TRBD1 or TRBD2 (6 bases each). The CDR3 consists of 17 residues. V lost 2 bases and J 1 base, leaving 18 bases between the germline ends. CDR1 SGHDN and CDR2 FVKESK come from the germline V gene. CDR3 in DNA: TGTGCCAGCAGCCAATCTTTTGGAGGGGGTCTTTCCTACGAGCAGTACTTC. Residues: CASSQSFGGGLSYEQYF.

The V and J genes are TRBV6-6 and TRBJ2-5, with D unclear. The V end lost 0 bases, the J end lost 2 bases, and 7 bases lay between the germline ends. There are 14 residues in the CDR3. The germline V gene encodes CDR1 MNHNY and CDR2 SVGAGI (reference sequence). CDR3 protein: CASSYSNGQETQYF. As DNA, the CDR3 is TGTGCCAGCAGTTACTCGAATGGTCAAGAGACCCAGTACTTC.

V usage is TRBV7-8 and J usage is TRBJ1-1, with D hard to call. From germline, CDR1 is SGHVS and CDR2 FQNEAQ. This CDR3 is built from 17 residues. V was clipped by 1 base and J by 6 bases, with 21 bases between them. The CDR3, as DNA: TGTGCCAGCAGCTTAGAATGGTCCCTCCTAGTGGGCGCTGAAGCTTTCTTT. It encodes CASSLEWSLLVGAEAFF. Complete variable domain (other parts from reference TRBV7-8 and TRBJ1-1): GAGVSQSPRYKVAKRGQDVALRCDPISGHVSLFWYQQALGQGPEFLTYFQNEAQLDKSGLPSDRFFAERPEGSVSTLKIQRTQQEDSAVYLCASSLEWSLLVGAEAFFGQGTRLTVV.

Here the CDR3 DNA reads TGTGCCAGCAGTTACAACGGAGCTAATGAAAAACTGTTTTTT. Translation gives CASSYNGANEKLFF. The chain links TRBV6-5 to TRBJ1-4; D remains unclear. Trimming cost V 2 bases and J 3 bases, with 7 bases left between them. In germline, CDR1 is MNHEY, CDR2 SVGAGI. CDR3 length: 14 residues.

This clone has a handful of counts. CDR3 region: CASSQVTGSNTEAFF. In DNA form, the CDR3 reads TGTGCCAGCAGCCAAGTTACAGGGTCAAACACTGAAGCTTTCTTT. The genes are TRBV4-2 and TRBJ1-1, with a possible D match to TRBD1 (6 bases). Germline V gene data show CDR1 as LGHNA and CDR2 as YNFKEQ. V shed 1 base and J shed 2 bases, with 11 bases lying between them. The CDR3 spans 15 residues.

V gene TRBV15 combines with J gene TRBJ2-3, with no clear D. V shed 0 bases and J shed 6 bases, with 13 bases lying between them. CDR3 length: 15 amino acids. Germline V CDR1 and CDR2: LNHNV, YYDKDF (reference sequence). CDR3 amino acids: CATSRDRVDGDTQYF. The CDR3 region has the DNA TGTGCCACCAGCAGAGATCGAGTGGACGGGGATACGCAGTATTTT.

CDR3 DNA: TGTGCCAGTAGTCGACCGGGACTAGCAGCGAATGAGCAGTTCTTC. This gives the protein CASSRPGLAANEQFF. This chain joins TRBV19 and TRBJ2-1, with 9 bases fitting TRBD2. Germline V gene data show CDR1 as LNHDA and CDR2 as SQIVND (reference sequence). This CDR3 comprises 15 residues. V lost 5 bases, J lost 7 bases, and 9 bases stayed unmatched.

Worth noting for this clone: One end of the junction fails to match germline, which may point to a read error. This rearrangement joins TRBV7-8 to TRBJ1-2; TRBD1 matches 10 bases. The germline V gene has CDR1 SGHVS and CDR2 FQNEAQ. The CDR3 runs 13 residues. The CDR3 sequence is CASSLLDRGPAHF. The CDR3 DNA reads as TGTGCCAGCAGCTTATTAGACAGGGGGCCCGCACACTTC.

This clone was counted a few times. The chain is built from TRBV11-2 and TRBJ1-5; TRBD1 aligns across 9 bases. The CDR3 loop spans 15 amino acids. From germline, CDR1 is SGHAT and CDR2 FQNNGV. V was clipped by 4 bases and J by 3 bases; unmatched bases: 4. CDR3 residues: CASSSGTGHNQPQHF. Here the CDR3 DNA reads TGTGCCAGCAGCTCCGGGACAGGGCACAATCAGCCCCAGCATTTT.

V is TRBV19 and J is TRBJ1-4; tentatively, D is TRBD1 (6 bases). The V and J ends lost 6 bases and 7 bases respectively, with 15 bases between them. CDR1 and CDR2 (germline): LNHDA, SQIVND (reference sequence). The CDR3 sequence is 14 residues long. CDR3 sequence reads: CASRNPGQLEKLFF. Here the CDR3 DNA reads TGTGCCAGTAGAAATCCGGGACAACTTGAAAAACTGTTTTTT.

This rearrangement joins TRBV19 to TRBJ1-1; D is uncertain. Trimming pared 6 bases from V and 5 bases from J, leaving 16 bases between. This CDR3 comprises 14 residues. Germline assignment: CDR1 LNHDA and CDR2 SQIVND (reference sequence). As DNA, the CDR3 is TGTGCCAGTAGCCCCGGGGTAGTCGGGACTGAAGCTTTCTTT. This gives the protein CASSPGVVGTEAFF.

CDR3 sequence: CASSYKAGNTEAFF. The CDR3 DNA sequence: TGTGCCAGCAGTTATAAGGCAGGGAACACTGAAGCTTTCTTT. The rearrangement links TRBV6-5 to TRBJ1-1; D not certain. The CDR3 covers 14 residues. The germline V and J ends were trimmed by 3 bases and 1 base, with 9 bases remaining between them. Germline-derived CDR1 and CDR2 are MNHEY and SVGAGI.

J is TRBJ1-5 and V is TRBV10-1; the D is unclear. CDR3 size: 13 residues. CDR1 WNHNN and CDR2 SYGVQD come from the germline V gene (reference sequence). Trimming pared 0 bases from V and 2 bases from J, leaving 2 bases between. CDR3 protein: CASSESGNQPQHF. In DNA form, the CDR3 reads TGCGCCAGCAGTGAGTCAGGCAATCAGCCCCAGCATTTT.

This rearrangement joins TRBV6-1 to TRBJ1-1, with 8 positions matching TRBD1. CDR1 is MNHNS and CDR2 is SASEGT in the germline V gene. This CDR3 spans 17 amino acids. V lost 3 bases, J lost 4 bases, and 13 bases stayed unmatched. CDR3 in DNA: TGTGCCAGCAGTGACCCCTCGGACAGGGTCGAACGCACTGAAGCTTTCTTT. This codes for CASSDPSDRVERTEAFF.

The rearrangement joins TRBV19 to TRBJ2-2; tentatively, D is TRBD2 (5 bases). The CDR3 sequence is 12 residues long. Germline CDR1 is LNHDA and CDR2 is SQIVND (reference sequence). Trimming left V 3 bases short and J 6 bases short, with 5 bases between. Written as DNA, the CDR3 is TGTGCCAGTAGTATGGAGGCCGGGGAGCTGTTTTTT. Protein product: CASSMEAGELFF.

The chain is built from TRBV6-5 and TRBJ2-7; D may correspond to TRBD1 or TRBD2 (6 bases each). The CDR3 runs to 14 residues. Germline loops: CDR1 MNHEY, CDR2 SVGAGI. The ends were cut back, 2 bases at V and 4 bases at J, with 12 bases in the middle. Written as DNA, the CDR3 is TGTGCCAGCAGTTACACAGGGAGGACTTACGAGCAGTACTTC. Protein product: CASSYTGRTYEQYF.